The present T cell receptor beta chain was sequenced within a study of blood T cell repertoires in COVID-19. Measured with immunoSEQ multiplex PCR; TCRdb has only the in-frame clones, and not every one. This sample carries hundreds of thousands of clones, almost 90% of them seen once, and the ten largest clones take around 4.4%. Sample: PBMCs or T cells enriched from blood (not recorded which). This receptor was obtained from a woman younger than 35 with acute COVID-19.

CDR3 sequence (DNA): TGTGCCAGCGGGACAGGAGACCTCTACGAGCAGTACTTC. Translation gives CASGTGDLYEQYF. The chain employs TRBV6-6 and TRBJ2-7, with TRBD1 matching 8 bases. The CDR3 is 13 residues long. Losses at the gene ends were 8 bases for V and 3 bases for J; bases not matched to a gene: 6. Germline V CDR1 and CDR2: MNHNY, SVGAGI (reference sequence).